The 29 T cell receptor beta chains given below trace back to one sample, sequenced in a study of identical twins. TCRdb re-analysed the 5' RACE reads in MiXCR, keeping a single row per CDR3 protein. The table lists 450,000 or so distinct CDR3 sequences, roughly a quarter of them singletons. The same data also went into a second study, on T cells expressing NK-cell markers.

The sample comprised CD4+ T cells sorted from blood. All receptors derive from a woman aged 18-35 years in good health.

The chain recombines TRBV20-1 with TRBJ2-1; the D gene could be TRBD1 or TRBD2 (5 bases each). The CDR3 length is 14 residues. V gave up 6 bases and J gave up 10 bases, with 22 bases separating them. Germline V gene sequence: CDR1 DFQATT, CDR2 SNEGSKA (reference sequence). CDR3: CSAHDYLERGEQFF. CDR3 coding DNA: TGCAGTGCGCATGACTACCTAGAGAGGGGAGAGCAGTTCTTC.

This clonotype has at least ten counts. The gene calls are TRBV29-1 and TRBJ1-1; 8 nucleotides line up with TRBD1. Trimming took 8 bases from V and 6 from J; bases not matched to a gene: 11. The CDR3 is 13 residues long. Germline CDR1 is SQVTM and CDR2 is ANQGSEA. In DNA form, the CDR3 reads TGCAGCCTAACCGGACAGGGCTTCTCTGAAGCTTTCTTT. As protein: CSLTGQGFSEAFF. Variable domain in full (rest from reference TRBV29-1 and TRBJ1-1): SAVISQKPSRDICQRGTSLTIQCQVDSQVTMMFWYRQQPGQSLTLIATANQGSEATYESGFVIDKFPISRPNLTFSTLTVSNMSPEDSSIYLCSLTGQGFSEAFFGQGTRLTVV.

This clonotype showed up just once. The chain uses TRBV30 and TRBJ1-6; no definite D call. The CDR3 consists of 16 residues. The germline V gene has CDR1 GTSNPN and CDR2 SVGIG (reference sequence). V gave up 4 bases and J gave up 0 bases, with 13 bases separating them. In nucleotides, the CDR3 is TGTGCCTGGATGAGGGCCGGGAGCTCCTATAATTCACCCCTCCACTTT. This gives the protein CAWMRAGSSYNSPLHF.

DNA for the CDR3: TGTGCCAGCAGTCTGAACTCTCAGAACACAGATACGCAGTATTTT. This sequence encodes CASSLNSQNTDTQYF. The chain joins TRBV2 to TRBJ2-3; no reliable D call. The length of the CDR3 is 15 residues. V was clipped by 5 bases and J by 2 bases, with 14 bases between them. Germline loops: CDR1 SNHLY, CDR2 FYNNEI.

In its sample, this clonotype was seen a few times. CDR3 sequence: CASSAGTSFYEQFF. The CDR3 bases are TGTGCCAGCAGTGCCGGGACTAGCTTCTATGAGCAGTTCTTC. The rearrangement uses TRBV6-1 and TRBJ2-1; 9 nucleotides agree with TRBD2. The CDR3 has 14 residues. Germline assignment: CDR1 MNHNS and CDR2 SASEGT. J lost 8 bases, V lost 4 bases, and 6 bases had no gene match.

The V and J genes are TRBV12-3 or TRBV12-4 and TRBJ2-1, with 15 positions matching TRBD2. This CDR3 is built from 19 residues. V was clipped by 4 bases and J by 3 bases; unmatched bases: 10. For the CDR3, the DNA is TGTGCCAGCAGTTCGGGACTAGCGGGAGGTAGATTCAACTACAATGAGCAGTTCTTC. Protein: CASSSGLAGGRFNYNEQFF.

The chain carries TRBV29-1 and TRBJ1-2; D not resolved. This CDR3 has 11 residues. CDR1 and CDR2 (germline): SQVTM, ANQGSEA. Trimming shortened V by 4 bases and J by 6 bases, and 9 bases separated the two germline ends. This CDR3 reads CSVGSENGYTF. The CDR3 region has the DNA TGCAGCGTTGGATCAGAGAATGGCTACACCTTC.

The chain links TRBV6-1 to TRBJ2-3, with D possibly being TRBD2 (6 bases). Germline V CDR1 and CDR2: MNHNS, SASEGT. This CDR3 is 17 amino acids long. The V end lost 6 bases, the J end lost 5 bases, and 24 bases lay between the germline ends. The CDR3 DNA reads TGTGCCAGCAGCCCCCGGGGGAGCCTCAGTGTTTTAGATACGCAGTATTTT. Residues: CASSPRGSLSVLDTQYF.

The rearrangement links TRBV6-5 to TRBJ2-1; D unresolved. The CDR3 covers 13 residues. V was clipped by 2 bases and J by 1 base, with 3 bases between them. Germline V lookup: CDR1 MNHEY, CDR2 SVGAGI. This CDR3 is CASSYRSYNEQFF. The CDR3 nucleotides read TGTGCCAGCAGTTACAGGTCCTACAATGAGCAGTTCTTC.

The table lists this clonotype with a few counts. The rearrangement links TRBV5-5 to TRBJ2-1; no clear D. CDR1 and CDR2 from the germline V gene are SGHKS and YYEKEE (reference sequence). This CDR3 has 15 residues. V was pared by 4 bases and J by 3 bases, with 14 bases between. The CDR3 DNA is TGTGCCAGCAGCCTCCTGGGAAACCTCTACAATGAGCAGTTCTTC. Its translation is CASSLLGNLYNEQFF.

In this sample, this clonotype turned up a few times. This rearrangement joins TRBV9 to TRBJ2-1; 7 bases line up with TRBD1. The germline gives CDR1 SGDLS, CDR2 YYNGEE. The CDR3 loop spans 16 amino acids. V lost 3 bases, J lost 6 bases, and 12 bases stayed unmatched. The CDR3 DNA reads TGTGCCAGCAGCGCCCGACAGGGTCCCTTGGGCAATGAGCAGTTCTTC. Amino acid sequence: CASSARQGPLGNEQFF.

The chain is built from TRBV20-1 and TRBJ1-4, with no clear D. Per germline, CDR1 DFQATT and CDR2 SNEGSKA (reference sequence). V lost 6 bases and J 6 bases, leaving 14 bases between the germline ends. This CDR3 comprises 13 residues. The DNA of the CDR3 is TGCAGTGCCCAACCCGAAATCGATGAAAAACTGTTTTTT. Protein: CSAQPEIDEKLFF.

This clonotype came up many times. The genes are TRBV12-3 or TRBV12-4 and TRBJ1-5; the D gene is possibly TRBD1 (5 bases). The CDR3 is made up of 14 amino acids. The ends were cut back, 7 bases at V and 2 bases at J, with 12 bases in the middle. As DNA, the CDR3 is TGTGCCAGCACGGCCAGGGAAGGCAATCAGCCCCAGCATTTT. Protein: CASTAREGNQPQHF.

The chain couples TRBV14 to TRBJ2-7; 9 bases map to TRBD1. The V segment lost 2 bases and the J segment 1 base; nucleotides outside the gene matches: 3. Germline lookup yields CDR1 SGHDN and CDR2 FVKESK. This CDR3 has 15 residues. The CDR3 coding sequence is TGTGCCAGCAGCCAAACGACAGGGGGTTCCTACGAGCAGTACTTC. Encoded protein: CASSQTTGGSYEQYF.

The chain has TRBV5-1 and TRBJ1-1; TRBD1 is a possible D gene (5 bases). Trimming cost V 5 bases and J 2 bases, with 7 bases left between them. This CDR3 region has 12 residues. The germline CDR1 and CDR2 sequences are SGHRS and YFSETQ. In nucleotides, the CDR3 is TGCGCCAGCAGGAGGGACAACACTGAAGCTTTCTTT. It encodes CASRRDNTEAFF.

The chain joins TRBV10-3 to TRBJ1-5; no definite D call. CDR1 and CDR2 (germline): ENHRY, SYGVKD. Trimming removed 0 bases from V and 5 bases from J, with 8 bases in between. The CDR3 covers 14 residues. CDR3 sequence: CAISESPGDQPQHF. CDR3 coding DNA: TGTGCCATCAGTGAGTCTCCTGGTGATCAGCCCCAGCATTTT.

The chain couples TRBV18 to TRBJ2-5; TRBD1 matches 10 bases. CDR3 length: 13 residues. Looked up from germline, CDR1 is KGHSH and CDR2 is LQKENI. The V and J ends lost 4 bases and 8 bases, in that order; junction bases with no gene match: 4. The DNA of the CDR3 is TGTGCCAGCTCACGTGGGACAGGGGAAACCCAGTACTTC. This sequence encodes CASSRGTGETQYF.

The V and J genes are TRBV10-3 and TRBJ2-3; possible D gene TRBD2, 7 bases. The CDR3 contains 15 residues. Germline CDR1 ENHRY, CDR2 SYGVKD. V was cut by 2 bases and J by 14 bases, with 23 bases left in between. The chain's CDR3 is CAISEVGGAPASLYF. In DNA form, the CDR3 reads TGTGCCATCAGTGAGGTGGGGGGGGCACCGGCCTCACTGTATTTT.

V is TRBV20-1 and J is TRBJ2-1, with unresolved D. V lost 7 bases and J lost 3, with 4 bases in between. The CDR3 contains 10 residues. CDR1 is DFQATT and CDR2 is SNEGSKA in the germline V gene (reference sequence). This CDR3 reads CSEGYNEQFF. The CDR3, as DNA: TGCAGTGAGGGCTACAATGAGCAGTTCTTC.

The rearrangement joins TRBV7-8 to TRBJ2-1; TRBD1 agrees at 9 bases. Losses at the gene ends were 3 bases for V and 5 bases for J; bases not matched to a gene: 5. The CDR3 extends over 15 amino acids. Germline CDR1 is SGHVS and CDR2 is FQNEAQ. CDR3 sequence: CASSFRDRENNEQFF. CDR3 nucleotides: TGTGCCAGCAGCTTCCGGGACAGGGAGAACAATGAGCAGTTCTTC.

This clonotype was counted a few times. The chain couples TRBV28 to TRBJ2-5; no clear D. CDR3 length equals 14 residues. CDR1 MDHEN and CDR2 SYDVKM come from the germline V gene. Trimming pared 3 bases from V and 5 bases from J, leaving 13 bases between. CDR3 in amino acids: CASSFGVIRETQYF. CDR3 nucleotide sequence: TGTGCCAGCAGTTTTGGGGTTATACGGGAGACCCAGTACTTC.

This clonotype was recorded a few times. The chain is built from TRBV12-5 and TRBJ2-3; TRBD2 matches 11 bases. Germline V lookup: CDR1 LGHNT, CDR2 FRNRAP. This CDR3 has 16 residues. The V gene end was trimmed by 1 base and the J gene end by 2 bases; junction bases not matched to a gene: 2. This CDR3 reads CASGLGLAGITDTQYF. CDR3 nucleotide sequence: TGTGCTAGTGGTTTGGGACTAGCGGGGATCACAGATACGCAGTATTTT.

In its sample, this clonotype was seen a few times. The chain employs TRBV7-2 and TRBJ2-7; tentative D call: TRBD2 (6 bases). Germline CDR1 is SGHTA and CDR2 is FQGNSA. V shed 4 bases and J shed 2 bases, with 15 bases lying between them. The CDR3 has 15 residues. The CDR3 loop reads CASSSETGGPYEQYF. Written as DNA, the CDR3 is TGTGCCAGCAGCTCAGAGACCGGAGGGCCCTACGAGCAGTACTTC.

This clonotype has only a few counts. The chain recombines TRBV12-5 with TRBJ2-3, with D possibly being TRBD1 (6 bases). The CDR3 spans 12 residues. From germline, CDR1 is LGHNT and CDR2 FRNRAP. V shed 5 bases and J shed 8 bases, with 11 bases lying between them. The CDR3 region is CASGQGWGTQYF. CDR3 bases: TGTGCTAGTGGTCAGGGGTGGGGTACGCAGTATTTT.

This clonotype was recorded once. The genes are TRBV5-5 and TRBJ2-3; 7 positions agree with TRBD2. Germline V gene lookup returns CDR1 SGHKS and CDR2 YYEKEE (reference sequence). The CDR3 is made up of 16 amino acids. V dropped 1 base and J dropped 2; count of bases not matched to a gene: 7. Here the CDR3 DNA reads TGTGCCAGCAGCTTGTCGGCTAGCGGACCCACAGATACGCAGTATTTT. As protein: CASSLSASGPTDTQYF.

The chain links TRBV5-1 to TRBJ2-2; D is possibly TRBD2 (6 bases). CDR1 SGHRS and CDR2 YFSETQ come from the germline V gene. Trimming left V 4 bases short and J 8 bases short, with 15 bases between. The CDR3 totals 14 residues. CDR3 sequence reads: CASSNQGLEGELFF. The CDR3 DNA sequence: TGCGCCAGCAGCAATCAGGGACTCGAAGGGGAGCTGTTTTTT.

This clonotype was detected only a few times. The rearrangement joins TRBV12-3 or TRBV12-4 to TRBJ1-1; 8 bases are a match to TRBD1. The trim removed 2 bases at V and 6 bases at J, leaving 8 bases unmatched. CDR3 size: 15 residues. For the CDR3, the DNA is TGTGCCAGCAGTTTACGTACAGGGGGTCGCGCTGAAGCTTTCTTT. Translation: CASSLRTGGRAEAFF.

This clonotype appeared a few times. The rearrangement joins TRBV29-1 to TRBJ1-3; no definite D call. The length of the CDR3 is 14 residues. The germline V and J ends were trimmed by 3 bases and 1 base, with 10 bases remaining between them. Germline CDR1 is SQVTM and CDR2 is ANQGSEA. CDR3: CSVDEGLSGNTIYF. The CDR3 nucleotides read TGCAGCGTTGATGAGGGCCTTTCTGGAAACACCATATATTTT.

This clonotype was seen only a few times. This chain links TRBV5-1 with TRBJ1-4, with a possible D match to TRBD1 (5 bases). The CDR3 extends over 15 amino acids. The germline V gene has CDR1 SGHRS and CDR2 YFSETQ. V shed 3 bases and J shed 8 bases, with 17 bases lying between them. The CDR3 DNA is TGCGCCAGCAGCTCTACAGGAACCGCCGAGGAAAAACTGTTTTTT. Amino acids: CASSSTGTAEEKLFF.